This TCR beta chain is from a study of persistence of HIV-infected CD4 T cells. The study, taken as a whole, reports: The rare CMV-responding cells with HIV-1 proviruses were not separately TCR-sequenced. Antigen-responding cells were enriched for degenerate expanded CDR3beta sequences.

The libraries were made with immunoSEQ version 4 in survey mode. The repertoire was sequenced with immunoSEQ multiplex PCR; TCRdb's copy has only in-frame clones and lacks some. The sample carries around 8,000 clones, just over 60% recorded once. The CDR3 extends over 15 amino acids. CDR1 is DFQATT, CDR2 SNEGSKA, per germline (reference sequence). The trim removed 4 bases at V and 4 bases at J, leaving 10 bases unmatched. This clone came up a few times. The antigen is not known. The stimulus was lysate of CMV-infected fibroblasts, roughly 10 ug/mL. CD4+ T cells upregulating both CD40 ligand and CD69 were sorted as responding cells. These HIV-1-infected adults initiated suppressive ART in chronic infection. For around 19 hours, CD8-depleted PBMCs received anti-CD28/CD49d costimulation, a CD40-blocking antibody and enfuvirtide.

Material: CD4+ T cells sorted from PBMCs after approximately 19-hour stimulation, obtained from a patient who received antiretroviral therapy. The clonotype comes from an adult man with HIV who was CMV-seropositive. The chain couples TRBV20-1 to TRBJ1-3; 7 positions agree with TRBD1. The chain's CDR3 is CSATEGQWLGNTIYF. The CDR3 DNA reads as TGCAGTGCTACTGAGGGACAGTGGTTAGGAAACACCATATATTTT.